The entry below gives a single TCR beta chain sequence along with its context. The antigen is undetermined. Systemic immunosuppression or autoimmune disease history was grounds to exclude patients. Cycle 7 day 1, cycle 4 day 1, and baseline were the timepoints at which blood was sampled. The sample is drawn from a study of OX40 agonist ivuxolimab in advanced cancers. Study in general: Averaging about 60 years in age, with a range of roughly 20 to 79, the cohort was around 87% male.

V was shortened by 1 base and J by 4 bases, with 10 bases between the two germline ends. The CDR3 runs to 15 residues. Per the germline V gene, CDR1 is SNHLY and CDR2 is FYNNEI. The study, taken as a whole, reports: The study observed clonal expansion of CD4+ and CD8+ blood T cells by week 6 at 0.1 to 3.0 mg/kg.

The data were produced by immunoSEQ multiplex PCR, yet TCRdb's version contains in-frame clones alone and is incomplete. This sample carries over 85,000 clones, about nine tenths of them seen once, and the ten largest clones take around 1.5%. This sequence originates from an adult with an advanced solid tumor such as melanoma, head and neck, liver or kidney cancer. The material sequenced was CD4+ or CD8+ T cells sorted from blood, taken in a trial of the OX40 agonist ivuxolimab. V usage is TRBV2 and J usage is TRBJ2-2, with D tentatively TRBD1 or TRBD2 (5 bases each). CDR3 loop: CASSEVAGSTGELFF. CDR3 nucleotide sequence: TGTGCCAGCAGTGAAGTGGCAGGGAGCACCGGGGAGCTGTTTTTT.